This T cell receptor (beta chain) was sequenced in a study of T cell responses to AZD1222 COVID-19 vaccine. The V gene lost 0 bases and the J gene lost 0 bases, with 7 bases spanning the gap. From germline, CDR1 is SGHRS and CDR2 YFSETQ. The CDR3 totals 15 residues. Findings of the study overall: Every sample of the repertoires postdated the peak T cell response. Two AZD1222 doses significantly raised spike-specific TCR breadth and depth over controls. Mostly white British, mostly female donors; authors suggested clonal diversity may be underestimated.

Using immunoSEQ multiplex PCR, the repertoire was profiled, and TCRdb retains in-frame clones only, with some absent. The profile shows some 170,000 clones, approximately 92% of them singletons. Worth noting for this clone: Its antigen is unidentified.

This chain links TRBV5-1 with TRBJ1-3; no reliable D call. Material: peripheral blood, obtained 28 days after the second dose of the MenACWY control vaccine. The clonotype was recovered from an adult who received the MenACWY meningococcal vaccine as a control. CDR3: CASSLDPSSGNTIYF. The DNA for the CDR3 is TGCGCCAGCAGCTTGGACCCAAGCTCTGGAAACACCATATATTTT.